The rows below give T cell receptor beta chains drawn from one sample of a study of beta chain features in type 1 diabetes. Clones were read by immunoSEQ multiplex PCR, and TCRdb kept only the in-frame ones, dropping some. Among about 410,000 clones, roughly 14% were seen once, and the ten largest hold roughly 0.033%. Material: naive CD4+ T cells from blood. Source of these receptors: a man aged 30 to 45 in good health. CDR3s include the opening cysteine and the closing phenylalanine or tryptophan. A D gene is named only where the DNA matches it firmly. A clone size is listed for some rows: how often the clone was seen (once, few, many), or a class if it is expanded.

>TRBJ1-1|TRBV7-3|NA|NA
TGTGCCAGCAGCCGAGGGATGAACACTGAAGCTTTCTTT
CASSRGMNTEAFF
>TRBJ1-1|TRBV5-4|TRBD1|NA
TGTGCCAGCAACCACAGGGGTAACGGGAACACTGAAGCTTTCTTT
CASNHRGNGNTEAFF
>TRBJ2-3|TRBV27|NA|NA
TGTGCCAGCAGTCCGGTCACTCCGACAGTAGCGCAGTATTTT
CASSPVTPTVAQYF
>TRBJ2-6|TRBV9|TRBD2|NA
TGTGCCAGCAGCGTACCGGGACTAGCGGGACCTGGGGCCAACGTCCTGACTTTC
CASSVPGLAGPGANVLTF
>TRBJ1-5|TRBV28|NA|NA
TGTGCCAGCAGTTTAAATGGTCAGCCCCAGCATTTT
CASSLNGQPQHF
>TRBJ2-7|TRBV19|TRBD1|few
TGTGCCAGTAGTGGGGACAGATGGTCCTACGAGCAGTACTTC
CASSGDRWSYEQYF
>TRBJ2-5|TRBV20-1|NA|few
TGCAGTGCTAGGGATAAAGAGACCCAGTACTTC
CSARDKETQYF
>TRBJ2-2|TRBV13|NA|NA
TGTGCCAGCAGCCGTGCGGTGGTCCTGGACAGAAGAACCGGGGAGCTGTTTTTT
CASSRAVVLDRRTGELFF
>TRBJ2-1|TRBV18|NA|NA
TGTGCCAGCTCACCATGGACGGACAATGAGCAGTTCTTC
CASSPWTDNEQFF
>TRBJ1-1|TRBV19|TRBD1|few
TGTGCCAGTAGTACCCCGGGACAGGGGACGAACACTGAAGCTTTCTTT
CASSTPGQGTNTEAFF
>TRBJ2-5|TRBV2|NA|few
TGTGCCAGCAGTGAAGCGCTAAGTCAGAAAGAGACCCAGTACTTC
CASSEALSQKETQYF
>TRBJ2-1|TRBV25-1|NA|few
TGTGCCAGCAGCCCGCCTCTCCACAATGAGCAGTTCTTC
CASSPPLHNEQFF
>TRBJ1-2|TRBV14|NA|NA
TGTGCCAGCAGTTCAGGAATCTACTATGGCTACACCTTC
CASSSGIYYGYTF
>TRBJ2-6|TRBV7-9|TRBD2|NA
TGTGCCAGCAGCTCGGGCTTAGCGGGGTGGAGCTCTGGGGCCAACGTCCTGACTTTC
CASSSGLAGWSSGANVLTF
>TRBJ1-1|TRBV7-9|TRBD1|NA
TGTGCCAGCAGCCCGGGACAGGGGGCCACTGAAGCTTTCTTT
CASSPGQGATEAFF
>TRBJ2-4|TRBV11-2|NA|few
TGTGCCAGCAGCTTAGGGACATTAGACATTCAGTACTTC
CASSLGTLDIQYF
>TRBJ1-1|TRBV4-3|NA|NA
TGCGCCAGCAGACTGACCGCCGGCAACACTGAAGCTTTCTTT
CASRLTAGNTEAFF
>TRBJ2-5|TRBV4-2|NA|few
TGTGCCAGCAGCCAAGAGAAGATGACCCAGTACTTC
CASSQEKMTQYF
>TRBJ1-2|TRBV5-1|NA|NA
TGCGCCAGCAGCTTGGCCTGGCCAGCAAGTTTATATGGCTACACCTTC
CASSLAWPASLYGYTF
>TRBJ2-3|TRBV11-2|NA|NA
TGTGCCAGCAGCTTACTAGATACGCAGTATTTT
CASSLLDTQYF
>TRBJ2-3|TRBV6-1|NA|NA
TGTGCCAGCAGTGAACCCCCCGGGGGGCGGAGAGATACGCAGTATTTT
CASSEPPGGRRDTQYF
>TRBJ2-5|TRBV4-2|TRBD2|NA
TGTGCCAGCAGCCAGGGGACTAGCGATGAAAAAGAGACCCAGTACTTC
CASSQGTSDEKETQYF
>TRBJ1-2|TRBV5-6|NA|once
TGTGCCAGCAGCTCGGACGGGCCCTATGGCTACACCTTC
CASSSDGPYGYTF
>TRBJ2-1|TRBV5-1|NA|NA
TGCGCCAGCAGCTTGATTGCAGGCGAGATGTACAATGAGCAGTTCTTC
CASSLIAGEMYNEQFF
>TRBJ1-1|TRBV5-1|NA|few
TGCGCCAGCAGCCCACATGGGCCATCTCTCCCGACTGAAGCTTTCTTT
CASSPHGPSLPTEAFF
>TRBJ2-4|TRBV27|NA|few
TGTGCCAGCAGTTTGAGTATTTTCGGAAACATTCAGTACTTC
CASSLSIFGNIQYF
>TRBJ2-1|TRBV5-1|TRBD2|few
TGCGCCAGCAGCGGAAGCGGGGGGCCTATACATGAGCAGTTCTTC
CASSGSGGPIHEQFF
>TRBJ1-2|TRBV9|NA|NA
TGTGCCAGCAGCCCAGGGAGAAGTTATGGCTACACCTTC
CASSPGRSYGYTF
>TRBJ1-5|TRBV7-2|NA|NA
TGTGCCAGCAGCTATTATGGGGTTGTAGATCAGCCCCAGCATTTT
CASSYYGVVDQPQHF
>TRBJ1-6|TRBV6-1|TRBD1|few
TGTGCCAGTAGGACAGGGGACTATAATTCACCCCTCCACTTT
CASRTGDYNSPLHF
>TRBJ1-5|TRBV6-1|NA|few
TGTGCCAGCAGTGAATCATCAACTGCCCAGCCCCAGCATTTT
CASSESSTAQPQHF
>TRBJ2-1|TRBV9|NA|few
TGTGCCAGCAGCGTTGACAGCCAGTCCTTAGTGCAGTTCTTC
CASSVDSQSLVQFF
>TRBJ2-1|TRBV14|NA|NA
TGTGCCAGCAGCCACCCAGCCCGGGGGGCCGGGCAGTTCTTC
CASSHPARGAGQFF
>TRBJ2-7|TRBV5-4|TRBD1|few
TGTGCCAGCAGCTTGAGTCGGACAGGGGTTGACGAGCAGTACTTC
CASSLSRTGVDEQYF
>TRBJ2-7|TRBV9|TRBD1|few
TGTGCCAGCAGCGTAGCGGCAGGGGGCCTTGCCGAGCAGTACTTC
CASSVAAGGLAEQYF
>TRBJ2-3|TRBV30|NA|few
TGTGCCTGGAGTGTAAGTTCCCAGGGCACAGATACGCAGTATTTT
CAWSVSSQGTDTQYF
>TRBJ1-2|TRBV7-9|NA|few
TGTGCCAGCAGCCCCAACGTTGGCTACACCTTC
CASSPNVGYTF
>TRBJ2-5|TRBV9|NA|few
TGTGCCAGCAGCGTAGGAGGGAATTGGCAAGAGACCCAGTACTTC
CASSVGGNWQETQYF
>TRBJ2-1|TRBV4-3|TRBD2|many
TGCGCCAGCAGCCAATTGGCGGGAGGGTACGATGAGCAGTTCTTC
CASSQLAGGYDEQFF
>TRBJ2-3|TRBV30|TRBD2|once
TGTGCCTGGAATCCGGCCCGGACTAGCGGGATCACAGATACGCAGTATTTT
CAWNPARTSGITDTQYF
>TRBJ2-5|TRBV11-2|TRBD2|NA
TGTGCCAGCAGCCTTATAGCGGGGGAAGAGACCCAGTACTTC
CASSLIAGEETQYF
>TRBJ2-6|TRBV4-1|NA|NA
TGCGCCAGCAGCCAAGGTTGGACAGCTGGGGCCAACGTCCTGACTTTC
CASSQGWTAGANVLTF
>TRBJ2-7|TRBV5-6|NA|NA
TGTGCCAGCAGTTTACTAGGGCTTGAGGGCGAGCAGTACTTC
CASSLLGLEGEQYF
>TRBJ2-3|TRBV4-1|TRBD1|few
TGCGCCAGCAGCCAAGAAGGGACAGGGTCCAGCACAGATACGCAGTATTTT
CASSQEGTGSSTDTQYF
>TRBJ2-5|TRBV7-9|NA|few
TGTGCCAGCAGCCTCCGACAGGGAGCGGGAGAGACCCAGTACTTC
CASSLRQGAGETQYF
>TRBJ1-5|TRBV9|TRBD1|NA
TGTGCCAGCAGCGCCACAGGGGATAGGTCGCCCCAGCATTTT
CASSATGDRSPQHF
>TRBJ2-3|TRBV11-2|NA|NA
TGTGCCAGCAGCTTACTTGAGGGAGTGCCTCAAGGTACGCAGTATTTT
CASSLLEGVPQGTQYF
>TRBJ2-5|TRBV23-1|TRBD2|NA
TGCGCCAGCAGTCAATCTCTCCACGGGGGGAAAGGGATGGAGACCCAGTACTTC
CASSQSLHGGKGMETQYF
>TRBJ2-1|TRBV28|NA|few
TGTGCCAGCAGGGGTAGCGGTAAGCAGTTCTTC
CASRGSGKQFF
>TRBJ1-1|TRBV7-9|NA|few
TGTGCCAGCAGCCCACACGGGGTGAACAGGGCAGGAGAAGCTTTCTTT
CASSPHGVNRAGEAFF
>TRBJ2-5|TRBV6-1|TRBD2|once
TGTGCCAGCAGTGCACGGCCAGGGACTAGCGGGGGTTGGCAAGAGACCCAGTACTTC
CASSARPGTSGGWQETQYF
>TRBJ1-1|TRBV6-5|NA|few
TGTGCCAGCAGTTACTCAAGTCTTAGTGAAGCTTTCTTT
CASSYSSLSEAFF
>TRBJ2-5|TRBV10-3|TRBD1|few
TGTGCCATCAGGACAGGGCGAGGAGAGACCCAGTACTTC
CAIRTGRGETQYF
>TRBJ2-5|TRBV4-1|NA|NA
TGCGCCAGCAGCCCGCGAGCCCAAGAGACCCAGTACTTC
CASSPRAQETQYF